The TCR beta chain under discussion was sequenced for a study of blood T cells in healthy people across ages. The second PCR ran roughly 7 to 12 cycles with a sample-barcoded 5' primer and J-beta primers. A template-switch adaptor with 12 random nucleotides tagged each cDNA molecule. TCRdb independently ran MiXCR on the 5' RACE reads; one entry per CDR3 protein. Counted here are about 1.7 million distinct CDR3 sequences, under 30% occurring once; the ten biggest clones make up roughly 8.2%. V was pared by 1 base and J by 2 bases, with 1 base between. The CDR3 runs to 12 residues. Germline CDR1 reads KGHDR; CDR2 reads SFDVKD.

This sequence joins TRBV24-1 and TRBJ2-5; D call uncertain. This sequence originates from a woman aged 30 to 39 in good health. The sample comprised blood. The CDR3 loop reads CATSDFQETQYF. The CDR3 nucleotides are TGTGCCACCAGTGATTTTCAAGAGACCCAGTACTTC.